One T cell receptor (beta chain) is described in this entry. Its antigen is not known. Sequencing was performed with immunoSEQ multiplex PCR; in TCRdb, only in-frame clones are kept and a portion is missing. The data hold about 76,000 clones, with 70% to 90% observed a single time. The record originates from a study of cytotoxic CD8 clonotypes in ibrutinib-treated CLL. Overall study findings and caveats: Higher clonality was seen at ibrutinib response and a return toward baseline at progression. Clonality was higher at baseline than in age-matched healthy donors and tracked circulating CD8+ T-cell counts. With treatment, public clonotypes, which were uncommon, either contracted or remained stable.

This sequence originates from a human donor with chronic lymphocytic leukemia. Sample: PBMCs, taken after 24 months of ibrutinib treatment.

For the CDR3, the DNA is TGTGCCAGCTCACCGGAGCGGGAAAAACTGTTTTTT. Translated: CASSPEREKLFF. The J gene is TRBJ1-4, the V gene TRBV18; D ambiguous. Germline assignment: CDR1 KGHSH and CDR2 LQKENI. V lost 3 bases, J lost 8 bases, and 7 bases lay in between. The CDR3 loop spans 12 amino acids.